This TCR beta chain stems from a study of neoadjuvant anti-PD-1 for oral cavity cancer. Data came from immunoSEQ multiplex PCR; TCRdb stores just in-frame clones and leaves some out. This table has about 14,000 clones, over 60% appearing once. The sequences come from PBMCs, collected before nivolumab (anti-PD-1) treatment. The source of this sequence is a person aged 40 to 85 with oral cavity squamous cell carcinoma.

The CDR3 reads CASSVGGRETQYF. The CDR3 coding sequence is TGTGCCAGCAGCGTGGGGGGCCGGGAGACCCAGTACTTC. The chain is built from TRBV11-2 and TRBJ2-5; TRBD1 or TRBD2 may be the D gene (6 bases each). The V and J ends lost 5 bases and 5 bases respectively, with 12 bases between them. Germline assignment: CDR1 SGHAT and CDR2 FQNNGV. The CDR3 loop spans 13 amino acids.